This note documents a single T cell receptor beta chain sequence. These data belong to a study of shared clonotypes between healthy human individuals. TCRdb's copy holds only in-frame clones and misses some; the assay was immunoSEQ multiplex PCR. The sample consists of fewer than 200,000 clones, 66% of them appearing once. Germline V gene sequence: CDR1 SGHTA, CDR2 FQGNSA. This CDR3 has 13 amino acids. The J gene is TRBJ1-5, the V gene TRBV7-2; no reliable D call. The clonotype comes from a man between 25 and 39 years old in good health. Sequenced: memory CD4+ T cells sorted from blood. The subset is: CD45RA-negative fraction. Here the CDR3 DNA reads TGTGCGTCCGCTAGGCGGAGTGATCAGCCCCAGCATTTT. Translated, it gives CASARRSDQPQHF.